This T cell receptor beta chain stems from a study of blood T cell repertoires in COVID-19. In the study overall: Whether acute or convalescent, the COVID-19 samples came from the United States, Italy and Spain. From T cells, B-cell-depleted T cells, or PBMCs came the material, which was cDNA or gDNA.

As processed by the authors: The authors estimated nucleated cell counts from reference gene primer amplification. Here immunoSEQ multiplex PCR was the method, and the copy in TCRdb shows in-frame clones only, minus some. From that table come the V and J calls and clone size; the DNA was used to work out D and trimming. The sample lists tens of thousands of clones, roughly three quarters seen once, with roughly 2.4% in the top ten. Enrollment of patients from Seattle took place during active infection, with longitudinal follow-up. CDR1 is ENHRY, CDR2 SYGVKD, per germline. This CDR3 region has 14 residues. V was clipped by 7 bases and J by 0 bases, with 13 bases between them.

Sequencing was carried out using peripheral blood. The clonotype was recovered from a man in his 70s with COVID-19, enrolled during active disease. The chain carries TRBV10-3 and TRBJ2-7; D may be TRBD2 (6 bases). This chain's CDR3 is CAIKAGRLSYEQYF. CDR3 DNA sequence: TGTGCCATCAAGGCGGGACGCCTCTCCTACGAGCAGTACTTC.